The 27 T cell receptor beta chains below come from one sample, sequenced in a study of T cells after yellow fever vaccination. TCRdb re-called the 5' RACE reads through MiXCR, storing one row per CDR3 protein. The data contain about 240,000 distinct CDR3 sequences, less than 9% of them singletons. The sample was CD4+ T cells sorted from PBMCs, taken 15 days after the yellow fever booster vaccination. The receptors originated from a man aged 25-45 years who received the YFV17D yellow fever vaccine.

The CDR3 DNA sequence: TGCGCCAGCCGATCGGGGGCCGGAGATCAGCCCCAGCATTTT. Translating gives CASRSGAGDQPQHF. The V and J genes are TRBV5-1 and TRBJ1-5; TRBD1 might be the D (6 bases). Trimming removed 7 bases from V and 5 bases from J, with 16 bases in between. Germline loops: CDR1 SGHRS, CDR2 YFSETQ. The CDR3 sequence is 14 residues long. Filled out from reference TRBV5-1 and TRBJ1-5, the complete variable domain reads KAGVTQTPRYLIKTRGQQVTLSCSPISGHRSVSWYQQTPGQGLQFLFEYFSETQRNKGNFPGRFSGRQFSNSRSEMNVSTLELGDSALYLCASRSGAGDQPQHFGDGTRLSIL.

This clonotype was seen repeatedly, ten times or more. The rearrangement joins TRBV20-1 to TRBJ1-6; D unresolved. Trimming took 2 bases from V and 5 from J, leaving 7 bases between them. This CDR3 contains 13 residues. Germline CDR1 is DFQATT and CDR2 is SNEGSKA (reference sequence). CDR3 DNA: TGCAGTGCTAGACCCGTTAATAATTCACCCCTCCACTTT. It translates to CSARPVNNSPLHF.

This clonotype was counted only a few times. The V gene is TRBV6-4, the J gene TRBJ2-3; D is uncertain. Trimming took off 3 bases at V and 5 bases at J, with 12 bases between the two ends. This CDR3 spans 14 amino acids. Germline loops: CDR1 MRHNA, CDR2 SNTAGT. In nucleotides, the CDR3 is TGTGCCAGCAGTGAAGGCAGTGCCAGAGATACGCAGTATTTT. This gives the protein CASSEGSARDTQYF.

This clonotype came up a few times. This chain uses TRBV3-1 with TRBJ2-7; perhaps TRBD2 as D (5 bases). Trimming stripped 4 bases from V and 1 base from J, with 8 bases between. Germline V gene data show CDR1 as LGHDT and CDR2 as YNNKEL (reference sequence). The CDR3 extends over 13 amino acids. The DNA of the CDR3 is TGTGCCAGCAGCCCCCGGGGATCCTACGAGCAGTACTTC. Its translation is CASSPRGSYEQYF.

This clonotype has a handful of counts. J is TRBJ2-7 and V is TRBV27, with D tentatively TRBD2 (5 bases). Germline-derived CDR1 and CDR2 are MNHEY and SMNVEV (reference sequence). The CDR3 spans 15 residues. V was cut by 6 bases and J by 1 base, with 16 bases left in between. CDR3 bases: TGTGCCAGCAGGTCAACAGCGGTTCCTTCCTACGAGCAGTACTTC. Its translation: CASRSTAVPSYEQYF.

This clonotype was observed a handful of times. The chain uses TRBV5-6 and TRBJ2-1, with 7 nucleotides matching TRBD2. Losses at the gene ends were 7 bases for V and 7 bases for J; bases not matched to a gene: 8. The CDR3 consists of 13 residues. Germline assignment: CDR1 SGHDT and CDR2 YYEEEE. CDR3 bases: TGTGCCAGCCGCACGGGAGGAGTAAATGAGCAGTTCTTC. It codes for CASRTGGVNEQFF.

There are a few counts of this clonotype. The rearrangement uses TRBV12-3 or TRBV12-4 and TRBJ1-1, with a weak D call TRBD1 (5 bases). Trimming pared 7 bases from V and 5 bases from J, leaving 11 bases between. The CDR3 has 12 residues. CDR3 in amino acids: CASTRGVTEAFF. The CDR3 nucleotides read TGTGCCAGCACTCGGGGGGTGACTGAAGCTTTCTTT.

Ten or more counts support this clonotype. The chain employs TRBV5-1 and TRBJ2-1; 7 positions agree with TRBD2. Germline CDR1 SGHRS, CDR2 YFSETQ. V shed 0 bases, J shed 9 bases, and the junction held 0 bases outside the gene matches. This CDR3 contains 12 residues. The CDR3 bases are TGCGCCAGCAGCTTGGGGGGGGGTGAGCAGTTCTTC. This encodes CASSLGGGEQFF. The full variable domain, its missing parts supplied by reference TRBV5-1 and TRBJ2-1, is KAGVTQTPRYLIKTRGQQVTLSCSPISGHRSVSWYQQTPGQGLQFLFEYFSETQRNKGNFPGRFSGRQFSNSRSEMNVSTLELGDSALYLCASSLGGGEQFFGPGTRLTVL.

This clonotype was counted only a few times. This rearrangement joins TRBV5-4 to TRBJ2-3; the match to TRBD2 covers 11 bases. Germline CDR1 is SGHNT and CDR2 is YYREEE (reference sequence). V gave up 4 bases and J gave up 6 bases; unmatched junction bases: 4. The CDR3 extends over 14 amino acids. CDR3 coding DNA: TGTGCCAGCAGCAGGGGGACTAGCGGTGATACGCAGTATTTT. Its protein is CASSRGTSGDTQYF.

The chain employs TRBV5-1 and TRBJ2-3; D possibly corresponds to TRBD2 (6 bases). Germline V lookup: CDR1 SGHRS, CDR2 YFSETQ. The V gene lost 10 bases and the J gene lost 3 bases, with 18 bases spanning the gap. The length of the CDR3 is 14 residues. This chain's CDR3 is CAARPGVGTDTQYF. The CDR3 DNA sequence: TGCGCCGCGCGTCCGGGAGTGGGGACAGATACGCAGTATTTT.

The gene calls are TRBV18 and TRBJ2-7, with unresolved D. The CDR3 sequence is 13 residues long. Per the germline V gene, CDR1 is KGHSH and CDR2 is LQKENI. V lost 2 bases and J 3 bases, leaving 8 bases between the germline ends. CDR3 amino acids: CASSPSMRYEQYF. CDR3 sequence (DNA): TGTGCCAGCTCACCAAGTATGCGCTACGAGCAGTACTTC.

Many counts were recorded for this clonotype. This chain uses TRBV6-5 with TRBJ2-3; D tentatively reads TRBD1 or TRBD2 (5 bases each). Trimming took off 6 bases at V and 1 base at J, with 14 bases between the two ends. The germline V gene has CDR1 MNHEY and CDR2 SVGAGI. The CDR3 is made up of 15 amino acids. The DNA for the CDR3 is TGTGCCAGCAGGTACCGGGACCGAGGCACAGATACGCAGTATTTT. Its translation is CASRYRDRGTDTQYF.

Only a few counts were recorded for this clonotype. The chain's CDR3 is CASSLPGQRQETQYF. CDR3 DNA sequence: TGCGCCAGCAGCCTACCGGGACAGAGGCAAGAGACCCAGTACTTC. V usage is TRBV5-1 and J usage is TRBJ2-5; 7 bases match TRBD1. V was pared by 4 bases and J by 2 bases, with 8 bases of the junction left unmatched. The CDR3 spans 15 residues. Germline-derived CDR1 and CDR2 are SGHRS and YFSETQ.

This chain links TRBV24-1 with TRBJ2-2; 7 positions agree with TRBD2. The V segment lost 5 bases and the J segment 4 bases; nucleotides outside the gene matches: 0. CDR1 and CDR2 from the germline V gene are KGHDR and SFDVKD. CDR3 size: 13 residues. The CDR3 DNA sequence: TGTGCCACCAGTGGGGAGGGCACCGGGGAGCTGTTTTTT. Its translation: CATSGEGTGELFF.

This clonotype was found many times. This chain joins TRBV7-2 and TRBJ2-1; TRBD1 is a possible D gene (6 bases). Germline V gene data show CDR1 as SGHTA and CDR2 as FQGNSA. This CDR3 contains 15 residues. V lost 6 bases, J lost 0 bases, and 12 bases lay in between. The CDR3 protein is CASSSDSSSYNEQFF. CDR3 nucleotides: TGTGCCAGCAGTTCGGACAGCAGCTCCTACAATGAGCAGTTCTTC.

Only a few counts were recorded for this clonotype. V usage is TRBV20-1 and J usage is TRBJ2-7, with 7 bases fitting TRBD2. V lost 3 bases to trimming and J lost 4 bases; unmatched junction nucleotides: 6. This CDR3 comprises 13 residues. Germline V gives CDR1 DFQATT, CDR2 SNEGSKA (reference sequence). Written as DNA, the CDR3 is TGCAGTGCTAGCGGGAGGATAGGTTACGAGCAGTACTTC. Residues: CSASGRIGYEQYF.

This clonotype has only a few counts. J is TRBJ1-1 and V is TRBV5-1; 9 nucleotides line up with TRBD1. The CDR3 runs to 16 residues. CDR1 is SGHRS and CDR2 is YFSETQ in the germline V gene. After removal of 2 bases from V and 6 bases from J, the junction contained 11 bases not matched to a gene. CDR3 region: CASSLVPGQGGPEAFF. The CDR3 nucleotides read TGCGCCAGCAGCTTAGTTCCGGGACAGGGTGGACCTGAAGCTTTCTTT.

The chain carries TRBV6-5 and TRBJ2-3; D unclear. Trimming left V 3 bases short and J 4 bases short, with 14 bases between. CDR3 length: 15 amino acids. CDR1 is MNHEY, CDR2 SVGAGI, per germline. The CDR3 bases are TGTGCCAGCAGTTATAGAGGAGTCGGTGCAGATACGCAGTATTTT. Protein: CASSYRGVGADTQYF.

The chain couples TRBV28 to TRBJ2-2; 7 positions match TRBD2. Germline CDR1 is MDHEN and CDR2 is SYDVKM. The CDR3 totals 15 residues. J gave up 1 base and V 5 bases, and 4 bases lay outside the gene matches. In DNA, the CDR3 is TGTGCCAGCAGTCCCGGGACTATGAACACCGGGGAGCTGTTTTTT. It codes for CASSPGTMNTGELFF.

This clonotype was picked up a small number of times. This CDR3 reads CASSQGTGDYGYTF. The CDR3 DNA reads as TGTGCCAGCAGCCAAGGGACAGGGGACTATGGCTACACCTTC. The chain uses TRBV4-2 and TRBJ1-2; 9 bases are a match to TRBD1. There are 14 residues in the CDR3. Germline-derived CDR1 and CDR2 are LGHNA and YNFKEQ. Trimming cost V 1 base and J 3 bases; bases outside gene matches: 0.

In its sample, this clonotype was seen many times. V usage is TRBV19 and J usage is TRBJ2-1; D might be TRBD2 (6 bases). Germline loops: CDR1 LNHDA, CDR2 SQIVND (reference sequence). The CDR3 sequence is 14 residues long. V was shortened by 7 bases and J by 3 bases, with 13 bases between the two germline ends. This CDR3 reads CASKTGVSYNEQFF. CDR3 DNA sequence: TGTGCCAGTAAAACGGGAGTGAGCTACAATGAGCAGTTCTTC.

This clonotype was seen many times. The rearrangement joins TRBV7-9 to TRBJ2-1; no firm D call. Deletions cut 2 bases from V and 2 bases from J, with 4 bases between. Germline CDR1 reads SEHNR; CDR2 reads FQNEAQ (reference sequence). The CDR3 has 13 amino acids. In DNA, the CDR3 is TGTGCCAGCAGCTTAACTGCCTACAATGAGCAGTTCTTC. Protein: CASSLTAYNEQFF.

This chain connects TRBV29-1 to TRBJ1-5, with TRBD1 matching 7 bases. CDR1 and CDR2 from the germline V gene are SQVTM and ANQGSEA. After removal of 6 bases from V and 2 bases from J, the junction contained 1 base not matched to a gene. The CDR3 covers 12 residues. The CDR3 DNA is TGCAGCGTAGGGACAGGCAATCAGCCCCAGCATTTT. Translation: CSVGTGNQPQHF.

This clonotype was detected a few times. This chain joins TRBV7-2 and TRBJ2-3; 9 bases agree with TRBD2. Trimming cost V 5 bases and J 2 bases; bases outside gene matches: 5. The CDR3 extends over 15 amino acids. Per germline, CDR1 SGHTA and CDR2 FQGNSA. The DNA of the CDR3 is TGTGCCAGCAGCCGGACTAGCGAAACCACAGATACGCAGTATTTT. Its protein product is CASSRTSETTDTQYF.

This clonotype was recorded a few times. The chain uses TRBV6-5 and TRBJ1-4, with 7 bases matching TRBD1. CDR1 is MNHEY, CDR2 SVGAGI, per germline. The V and J ends lost 4 bases and 8 bases, in that order; junction bases with no gene match: 10. This CDR3 region has 15 residues. The CDR3 here is CASSSRGRAMEKLFF. Written as DNA, the CDR3 is TGTGCCAGCAGTTCGAGGGGGCGGGCGATGGAAAAACTGTTTTTT.

The table lists this clonotype with many counts. The genes are TRBV7-3 and TRBJ2-2, with 7 nucleotides matching TRBD2. The junction had 3 bases not matched to a gene; V was cut back by 1 base and J by 4 bases. This CDR3 has 15 amino acids. Germline CDR1 SGHTA, CDR2 FQGTGA. CDR3 region: CASSLMASGTGELFF. CDR3 nucleotides: TGTGCCAGCAGCTTAATGGCTAGCGGCACCGGGGAGCTGTTTTTT.

In its sample, this clonotype was seen many times. The chain links TRBV5-1 to TRBJ2-2; 8 bases line up with TRBD1. After removal of 4 bases from V and 6 bases from J, the junction contained 14 bases not matched to a gene. This CDR3 has 17 residues. Germline-derived CDR1 and CDR2 are SGHRS and YFSETQ. The CDR3 protein is CASSELRGPVLSGELFF. CDR3 DNA: TGCGCCAGCAGCGAACTCAGGGGGCCCGTATTATCCGGGGAGCTGTTTTTT.